Shown below are 11 T cell receptor beta chains from a single sample sequenced in a study of T cell repertoires in cytomegalovirus infection. TCRdb independently ran MiXCR on the reads; one entry per CDR3 protein. The sample lists 200,000 to 300,000 distinct CDR3 sequences; over 8% were seen once. Sequenced sample: PBMCs. The source of these receptors is a human donor in good health (CMV status not recorded). Some clones in this sample may be carry-over from other donors' samples.

This clonotype has only a few counts. The chain recombines TRBV6-1 with TRBJ2-7; maybe TRBD2 (5 bases). Looked up from germline, CDR1 is MNHNS and CDR2 is SASEGT. The germline V and J ends were trimmed by 6 bases and 3 bases, with 15 bases remaining between them. This CDR3 has 14 residues. This CDR3 reads CASSRAVKHYEQYF. In nucleotides, the CDR3 is TGTGCCAGCAGCCGAGCGGTAAAACACTACGAGCAGTACTTC.

This chain links TRBV7-2 with TRBJ1-1; perhaps TRBD1 as D (6 bases). V was cut by 5 bases and J by 4 bases, with 17 bases left in between. The CDR3 spans 15 residues. Germline V gene data show CDR1 as SGHTA and CDR2 as FQGNSA. This CDR3 is CASSRRPQGTTEAFF. CDR3 coding DNA: TGTGCCAGCAGCCGCCGACCACAGGGAACCACTGAAGCTTTCTTT.

This clonotype was recorded many times. This rearrangement joins TRBV6-2 or TRBV6-3 to TRBJ2-6, with a tentative D call TRBD1 (6 bases). The CDR3 consists of 17 residues. Germline-derived CDR1 and CDR2 are MNHEY and SVGEGT. V lost 4 bases and J lost 1, with 14 bases in between. CDR3 in DNA: TGTGCCAGCAGTTCCGGCAGGGGAAGGTCTGGGGCCAACGTCCTGACTTTC. It translates to CASSSGRGRSGANVLTF.

This clonotype was seen ten or more times. J is TRBJ1-2 and V is TRBV6-2 or TRBV6-3; D call uncertain. V was pared by 6 bases and J by 8 bases, with 19 bases between. Germline V gene sequence: CDR1 MNHEY, CDR2 SVGEGT. CDR3 length: 14 amino acids. The CDR3 DNA sequence: TGTGCCAGCAGCCCCCTCGTCGGAGTTGGAGGCTACACCTTC. Protein product: CASSPLVGVGGYTF.

This clonotype was counted at least ten times. The CDR3 protein is CASSQDRRDYGYTF. The CDR3 bases are TGCGCCAGCAGCCAAGATCGGAGAGACTATGGCTACACCTTC. The V gene is TRBV4-3, the J gene TRBJ1-2; no definite D call. Between the trimmed V and J ends, which lost 0 bases and 3 bases, there was a span of 8 bases. Germline V CDR1 and CDR2: LGHNA, YSLEER. This CDR3 region has 14 residues.

The J gene is TRBJ2-3, the V gene TRBV3-1, with no clear D. The CDR3 spans 13 residues. Trimming took 4 bases from V and 4 from J, leaving 9 bases between them. Germline V gene lookup returns CDR1 LGHDT and CDR2 YNNKEL (reference sequence). The CDR3 region has the DNA TGTGCCAGCAGCCGCGACCACGCAGATACGCAGTATTTT. This sequence encodes CASSRDHADTQYF.

This clonotype was detected ten times or more. The rearrangement uses TRBV7-9 and TRBJ2-1, with 10 bases lining up with TRBD2. Germline V CDR1 and CDR2: SEHNR, FQNEAQ (reference sequence). This CDR3 is built from 18 residues. J gave up 4 bases and V 3 bases, and 12 bases lay outside the gene matches. This CDR3 reads CASSFVTLSGRAYNEQFF. The CDR3 DNA reads as TGTGCCAGCAGCTTCGTAACATTAAGCGGGAGGGCATACAATGAGCAGTTCTTC.

This clonotype was detected many times. The gene calls are TRBV10-3 and TRBJ2-1; 11 positions agree with TRBD2. V shed 8 bases and J 4 bases; nucleotides not matched to a gene: 13. CDR3 length: 17 residues. Germline V gene data show CDR1 as ENHRY and CDR2 as SYGVKD. DNA of the CDR3: TGTGCCATCGGATTGAACACGGGACTAGCGGAGTACAATGAGCAGTTCTTC. It translates to CAIGLNTGLAEYNEQFF.

This sequence joins TRBV3-1 and TRBJ2-7, with D perhaps matching TRBD2 (5 bases). V was shortened by 0 bases and J by 5 bases, with 11 bases between the two germline ends. Germline V gene lookup returns CDR1 LGHDT and CDR2 YNNKEL (reference sequence). This CDR3 has 14 amino acids. Here the CDR3 reads CASSQEGAGNEQYF. CDR3 in DNA: TGTGCCAGCAGCCAAGAAGGAGCCGGGAACGAGCAGTACTTC.

The chain joins TRBV19 to TRBJ2-7, with a tentative D call TRBD1 (6 bases). V was pared by 5 bases and J by 1 base, with 12 bases between. The germline gives CDR1 LNHDA, CDR2 SQIVND (reference sequence). The CDR3 totals 14 residues. CDR3 loop: CASSLRQASYEQYF. The CDR3 DNA reads as TGTGCCAGTAGTCTACGACAGGCTTCCTACGAGCAGTACTTC.

This clonotype has at least ten counts. The gene calls are TRBV7-2 and TRBJ2-3; no clear D. V was cut by 4 bases and J by 4 bases, with 12 bases left in between. This CDR3 has 14 amino acids. In germline, CDR1 is SGHTA, CDR2 FQGNSA. CDR3 in amino acids: CASSSWGMADTQYF. DNA for the CDR3: TGTGCCAGCAGCTCCTGGGGTATGGCAGATACGCAGTATTTT.